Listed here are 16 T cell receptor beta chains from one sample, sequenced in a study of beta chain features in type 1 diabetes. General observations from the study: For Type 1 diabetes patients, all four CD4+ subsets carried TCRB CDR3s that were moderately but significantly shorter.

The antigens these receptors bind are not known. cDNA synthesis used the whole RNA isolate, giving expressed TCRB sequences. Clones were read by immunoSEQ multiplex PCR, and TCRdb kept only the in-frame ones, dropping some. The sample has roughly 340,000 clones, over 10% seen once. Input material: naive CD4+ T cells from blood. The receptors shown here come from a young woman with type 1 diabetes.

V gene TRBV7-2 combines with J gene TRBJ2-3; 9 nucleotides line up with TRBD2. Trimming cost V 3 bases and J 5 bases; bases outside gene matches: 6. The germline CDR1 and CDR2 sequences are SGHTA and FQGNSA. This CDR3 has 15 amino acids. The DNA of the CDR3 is TGTGCCAGCAGCTTGGGGGGTAGCGGGAGAGATACGCAGTATTTT. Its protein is CASSLGGSGRDTQYF.

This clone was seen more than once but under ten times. DNA of the CDR3: TGCGCCAGCAGCCTGGGGAGGAATCAGCCCCAGCATTTT. Protein: CASSLGRNQPQHF. The chain recombines TRBV4-3 with TRBJ1-5, with no clear D. Germline CDR1 and CDR2: LGHNA and YSLEER. The CDR3 loop spans 13 amino acids. The V and J ends lost 4 bases and 4 bases respectively, with 8 bases between them.

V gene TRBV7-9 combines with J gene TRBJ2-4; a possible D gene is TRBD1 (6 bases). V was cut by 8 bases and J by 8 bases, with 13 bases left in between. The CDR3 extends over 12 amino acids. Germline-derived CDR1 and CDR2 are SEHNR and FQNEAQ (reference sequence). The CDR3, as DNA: TGTGCCAGCGCCATATCAGGGGACATTCAGTACTTC. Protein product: CASAISGDIQYF.

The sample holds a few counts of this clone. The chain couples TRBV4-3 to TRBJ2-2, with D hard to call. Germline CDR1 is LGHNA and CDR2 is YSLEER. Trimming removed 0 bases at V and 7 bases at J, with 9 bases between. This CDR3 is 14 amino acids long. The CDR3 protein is CASSQDLYLGELFF. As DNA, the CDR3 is TGCGCCAGCAGCCAAGATCTGTATCTCGGGGAGCTGTTTTTT.

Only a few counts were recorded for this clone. This CDR3 is CASQTGPTGELFF. CDR3 bases: TGTGCCAGCCAGACAGGGCCCACCGGGGAGCTGTTTTTT. V is TRBV27 and J is TRBJ2-2; 7 bases agree with TRBD1. Germline-derived CDR1 and CDR2 are MNHEY and SMNVEV (reference sequence). There are 13 residues in the CDR3. V dropped 8 bases and J dropped 4; count of bases not matched to a gene: 4.

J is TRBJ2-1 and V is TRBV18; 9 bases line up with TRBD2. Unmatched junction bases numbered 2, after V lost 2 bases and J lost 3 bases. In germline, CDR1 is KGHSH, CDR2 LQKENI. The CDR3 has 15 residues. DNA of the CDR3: TGTGCCAGCTCACCAATGACTAGCGGCTACAATGAGCAGTTCTTC. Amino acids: CASSPMTSGYNEQFF.

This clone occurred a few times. The DNA of the CDR3 is TGTGCCAGCAGCGACAGGCATTATCGGCCCCAGCATTTT. It yields the protein CASSDRHYRPQHF. The V gene is TRBV21-1, the J gene TRBJ1-5; no check of the table's D call, TRBD1, against the DNA was made. TRBV21-1 is an annotated pseudogene. The length of the CDR3 is 13 residues.

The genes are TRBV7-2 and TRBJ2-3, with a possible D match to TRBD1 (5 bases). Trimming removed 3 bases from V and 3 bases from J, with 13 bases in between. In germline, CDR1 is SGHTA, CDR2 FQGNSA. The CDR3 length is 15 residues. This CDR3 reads CASSLVRVRTDTQYF. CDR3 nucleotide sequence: TGTGCCAGCAGCTTGGTCAGGGTGAGGACAGATACGCAGTATTTT.

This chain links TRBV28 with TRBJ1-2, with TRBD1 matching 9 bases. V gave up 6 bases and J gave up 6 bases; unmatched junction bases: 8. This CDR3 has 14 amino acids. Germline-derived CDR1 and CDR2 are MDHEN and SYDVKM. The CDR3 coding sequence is TGTGCCAGCAGCAGTACAGGGGGCGGTCATGGCTACACCTTC. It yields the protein CASSSTGGGHGYTF.

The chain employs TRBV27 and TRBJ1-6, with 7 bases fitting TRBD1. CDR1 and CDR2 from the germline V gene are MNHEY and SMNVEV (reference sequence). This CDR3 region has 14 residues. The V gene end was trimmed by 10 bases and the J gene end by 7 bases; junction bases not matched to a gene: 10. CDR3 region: CATHPRDRNSPLHF. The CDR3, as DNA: TGTGCCACCCATCCCCGGGACAGAAATTCACCCCTCCACTTT.

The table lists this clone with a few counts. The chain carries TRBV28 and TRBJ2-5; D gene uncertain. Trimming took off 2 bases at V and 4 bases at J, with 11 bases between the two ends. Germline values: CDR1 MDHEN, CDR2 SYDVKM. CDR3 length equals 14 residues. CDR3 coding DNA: TGTGCCAGCAGTTTAAGGAGAAGGCCAGAGACCCAGTACTTC. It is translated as CASSLRRRPETQYF. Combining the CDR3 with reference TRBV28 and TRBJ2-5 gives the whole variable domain DVKVTQSSRYLVKRTGEKVFLECVQDMDHENMFWYRQDPGLGLRLIYFSYDVKMKEKGDIPEGYSVSREKKERFSLILESASTNQTSMYLCASSLRRRPETQYFGPGTRLLVL.

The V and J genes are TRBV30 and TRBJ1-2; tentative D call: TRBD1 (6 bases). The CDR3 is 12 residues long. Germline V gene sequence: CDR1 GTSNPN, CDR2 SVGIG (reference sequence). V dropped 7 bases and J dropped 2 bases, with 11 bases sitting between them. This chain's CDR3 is CASTRGNYGYTF. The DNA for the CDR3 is TGTGCCTCGACCAGGGGCAACTATGGCTACACCTTC.

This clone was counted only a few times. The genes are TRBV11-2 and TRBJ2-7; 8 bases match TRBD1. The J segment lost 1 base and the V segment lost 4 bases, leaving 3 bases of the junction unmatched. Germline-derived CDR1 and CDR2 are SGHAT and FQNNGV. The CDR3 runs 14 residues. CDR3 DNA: TGTGCCAGCAGCTCAGGACAGGGATCCTACGAGCAGTACTTC. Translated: CASSSGQGSYEQYF.

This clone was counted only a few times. The CDR3 spells CASSSRLGQALSSGANVLTF. CDR3 nucleotide sequence: TGTGCCAGCAGCTCGAGGCTCGGACAGGCGCTCAGCTCTGGGGCCAACGTCCTGACTTTC. The chain combines TRBV5-4 with TRBJ2-6; the match to TRBD1 covers 7 bases. The V gene's germline CDR1 is SGHNT and CDR2 YYREEE (reference sequence). Germline trimming cut 3 bases from V and 0 bases from J; bases unmatched to any gene: 15. The CDR3 is made up of 20 amino acids.

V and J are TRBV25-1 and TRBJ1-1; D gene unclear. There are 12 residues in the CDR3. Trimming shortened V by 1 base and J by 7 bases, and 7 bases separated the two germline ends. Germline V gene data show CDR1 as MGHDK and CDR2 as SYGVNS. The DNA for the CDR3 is TGTGCCAGCAGTGAATTCAGAGGTGAAGCTTTCTTT. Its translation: CASSEFRGEAFF.

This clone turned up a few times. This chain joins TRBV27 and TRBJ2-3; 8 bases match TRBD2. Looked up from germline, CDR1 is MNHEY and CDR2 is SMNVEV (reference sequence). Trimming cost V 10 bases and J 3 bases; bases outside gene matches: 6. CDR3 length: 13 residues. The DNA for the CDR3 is TGTGCCACCCGGGCTAGCGGGACAGATACGCAGTATTTT. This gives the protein CATRASGTDTQYF.